The clone carrying this T cell receptor beta chain was recorded at least ten times. The antigen is undetermined. The CDR3 spans 15 residues. Trimming took 6 bases from V and 0 from J, leaving 16 bases between them. Germline CDR1 reads DFQATT; CDR2 reads SNEGSKA (reference sequence). TCRdb used MiXCR to reprocess the 5' RACE reads, holding one entry per CDR3 protein. The sample contains about 12,000 distinct CDR3 sequences, just over 5% of which appear only once. The data derive from a study of spatial heterogeneity in lung cancer. Study-level information: There were consistently more beta-chain sequences detected than alpha-chain sequences.

Study-wide results and limits: Mutation tallies in tumors tracked expanded intratumoral alpha and beta TCR counts.

Time point here: sample taken at primary tumor resection. Whole RNA obtained from tumor, nontumor lung or frozen PBMC underwent sequencing without sorting. The sequencing used lung tumor tissue, collected at surgery. This receptor was identified in a male donor with early-stage non-small cell lung cancer. V usage is TRBV20-1 and J usage is TRBJ2-3; a weak D match, TRBD2 (5 bases). The CDR3 reads CSAPRSGGSTDTQYF. In nucleotides, the CDR3 is TGCAGTGCCCCTAGGTCCGGCGGGAGCACAGATACGCAGTATTTT.